These T cell receptor beta chains were read from a single sample in a study of beta chain features in type 1 diabetes. Libraries were prepared by immunoSEQ multiplex PCR; TCRdb keeps only in-frame clonotypes and omits some of them. The table lists more than 300,000 clones, less than 9.5% of them singletons. Input material: central memory CD4+ T cells from blood. The source of these receptors is a woman between 18 and 29 years old in good health. The CDR3 runs from the conserved cysteine through the conserved F or W. Fields, in order: clone size, J gene, CDR3 length, V gene, D gene, CDR3 protein, CDR3 DNA. D genes are given only for firm matches. Size values are once, few and many counts, or a class for expanded clones, and some rows have none.

>few|TRBJ2-3|15|TRBV2|-
CASSEAWQGTDTQYF
TGTGCCAGCAGTGAAGCTTGGCAGGGGACAGATACGCAGTATTTT
>few|TRBJ2-5|11|TRBV4-1|-
CASSQMGTQYF
TGCGCCAGCAGCCAAATGGGGACCCAGTACTTC
>many|TRBJ1-5|15|TRBV28|TRBD1
CASTGTGIGNQPQHF
TGTGCCAGCACCGGGACAGGGATCGGCAATCAGCCCCAGCATTTT
>-|TRBJ2-5|15|TRBV5-6|TRBD1
CASSYDPGQQETQYF
TGTGCCAGCAGCTACGACCCGGGACAGCAAGAGACCCAGTACTTC
>few|TRBJ2-7|11|TRBV20-1|-
CSASAAYEQYF
TGCAGTGCTAGTGCCGCCTACGAGCAGTACTTC
>-|TRBJ2-7|15|TRBV7-9|-
CASSLGGFDSYEQYF
TGTGCCAGCAGCTTAGGAGGGTTCGATTCCTACGAGCAGTACTTC
>few|TRBJ2-7|15|TRBV19|TRBD1
CASSKPGQGSGEQYF
TGTGCCAGTAGTAAGCCCGGACAGGGTTCAGGCGAGCAGTACTTC
>-|TRBJ1-1|13|TRBV6-5|-
CASSSVLNTEAFF
TGTGCCAGCAGTTCCGTATTGAACACTGAAGCTTTCTTT
>few|TRBJ2-5|17|TRBV7-6|TRBD1
CASSLGPGGPAEETQYF
TGTGCCAGCAGCTTAGGACCAGGGGGTCCGGCCGAAGAGACCCAGTACTTC
>once|TRBJ2-7|15|TRBV6-5|TRBD2
CASSTGLAGSYEQYF
TGTGCCAGCAGTACGGGACTAGCGGGCTCCTACGAGCAGTACTTC
>few|TRBJ2-7|13|TRBV6-1|-
CASSEQGVWEQYF
TGTGCCAGCAGTGAACAGGGAGTATGGGAGCAGTACTTC
>-|TRBJ2-5|17|TRBV5-4|-
CASSSVGGRQYQETQYF
TGTGCCAGCAGCTCCGTTGGGGGGCGACAGTACCAAGAGACCCAGTACTTC
>few|TRBJ2-3|16|TRBV18|TRBD2
CASSPRLAGSTDTQYF
TGTGCCAGCTCACCAAGGCTAGCGGGTAGCACAGATACGCAGTATTTT
>few|TRBJ2-7|17|TRBV5-1|TRBD2
CASSPSSIAGGSYEQYF
TGCGCCAGCAGCCCGAGCTCGATAGCGGGAGGGTCCTACGAGCAGTACTTC
>-|TRBJ2-7|17|TRBV29-1|-
CSVEDPGGTGTAYEQYF
TGCAGCGTTGAAGACCCGGGGGGAACCGGGACAGCCTACGAGCAGTACTTC
>-|TRBJ2-1|16|TRBV11-3|-
CASSLAGTGSYNEQFF
TGTGCCAGCAGCTTAGCCGGGACGGGCTCCTACAATGAGCAGTTCTTC
>few|TRBJ2-3|13|TRBV5-1|-
CASSLAPTDTQYF
TGCGCCAGCAGCTTGGCACCCACAGATACGCAGTATTTT
>few|TRBJ1-4|15|TRBV6-6|TRBD1
CASSYGQGGGEKLFF
TGTGCCAGCAGTTACGGACAGGGAGGCGGTGAAAAACTGTTTTTT
>-|TRBJ1-4|14|TRBV7-6|-
CASSLGSSNEKLFF
TGTGCCAGCAGCCTCGGGTCCTCTAATGAAAAACTGTTTTTT
>few|TRBJ2-1|12|TRBV28|-
CASRTGWVEQFF
TGTGCCAGCAGAACAGGATGGGTTGAGCAGTTCTTC
>many|TRBJ2-2|14|TRBV18|-
CASSPDGYTGELFF
TGTGCCAGCTCACCTGACGGCTACACCGGGGAGCTGTTTTTT
>many|TRBJ2-5|14|TRBV4-2|TRBD1
CASSQGQGEETQYF
TGTGCCAGCAGCCAGGGACAGGGAGAAGAGACCCAGTACTTC
>-|TRBJ2-7|13|TRBV7-8|-
CASSLMARDEQYF
TGTGCCAGCAGCTTGATGGCGCGGGATGAGCAGTACTTC
>-|TRBJ2-1|18|TRBV5-1|TRBD1
CASSLVPTGVGSYNEQFF
TGCGCCAGCAGCTTAGTACCCACAGGGGTCGGCTCCTACAATGAGCAGTTCTTC
>few|TRBJ2-5|14|TRBV7-3|-
CASSLTVLDGTQYF
TGTGCCAGCAGCTTAACTGTGCTAGACGGGACCCAGTACTTC
>-|TRBJ2-7|14|TRBV5-1|-
CASSLGETHYEQYF
TGCGCCAGCAGCTTGGGGGAAACCCACTACGAGCAGTACTTC